A single TCR beta chain is shown here with its context. Different DNA sequences within this sample yield the same CDR3. TCRdb keeps only in-frame clones here, not all; method: immunoSEQ multiplex PCR. Of 150,000 to 200,000 clones listed, around 86% are singletons. This record comes from a study of blood T cell repertoires in COVID-19. Study as a whole: Sites in the United States, Italy and Spain provided acute and convalescent COVID-19 samples.

This sequence was found in a woman of 80 years or more in a cohort sampled during active or convalescent COVID-19. Sequencing was carried out using peripheral blood.

Written as DNA, the CDR3 is TGTGCTAGTGGGGTGGACAGGGGAGAGACCCAGTACTTC. It translates to CASGVDRGETQYF. The J gene is TRBJ2-5, the V gene TRBV12-5; 9 nucleotides line up with TRBD1. J lost 4 bases, V lost 6 bases, and 3 bases had no gene match. Germline lookup yields CDR1 LGHNT and CDR2 FRNRAP. The CDR3 has 13 amino acids. The full variable domain, completed using reference TRBV12-5 and TRBJ2-5, is DARVTQTPRHKVTEMGQEVTMRCQPILGHNTVFWYRQTMMQGLELLAYFRNRAPLDDSGMPKDRFSAEMPDATLATLKIQPSEPRDSAVYFCASGVDRGETQYFGPGTRLLVL.